This is a list of T cell receptor beta chains from one sample in a study of cytomegalovirus exposure and HLA in healthy donors. The repertoire was sequenced with immunoSEQ multiplex PCR; TCRdb's copy has only in-frame clones and lacks some. The profile shows hundreds of thousands of clones, 65% to 80% of them singletons. Sequenced: PBMCs. The origin of the receptors is a man aged 35-49 years in good health and CMV-seronegative. Each CDR3 is given with its conserved first and last residue. A D gene is named only where the DNA matches it firmly.

j_call: TRBJ1-2; d_call: .; v_call: TRBV27; cdr3_nt: TGTGCCAGCAGTAAACAGGTTAACTATGGCTACACCTTC; cdr3_aa: CASSKQVNYGYTF
j_call: TRBJ2-7; d_call: TRBD2; v_call: TRBV15; cdr3_nt: TGTGCCACCAGCAGTACTAGCGGGAGGGGCTCCTACGAGCAGTACTTC; cdr3_aa: CATSSTSGRGSYEQYF
j_call: TRBJ1-5; d_call: .; v_call: TRBV12-5; cdr3_nt: TGTGCTAGTTCGGAAGGGGGTTGGCAGCCCCAGCATTTT; cdr3_aa: CASSEGGWQPQHF
j_call: TRBJ2-7; d_call: TRBD1; v_call: TRBV7-9; cdr3_nt: TGTGCCAGCAGCCCTCAGACAGGGGACTACGAGCAGTACTTC; cdr3_aa: CASSPQTGDYEQYF
j_call: TRBJ2-2; d_call: .; v_call: TRBV7-5; cdr3_nt: TGTGTCAGAAGGAAAGCTACCGGACTAAACACCGGGGAGCTGTTTTTT; cdr3_aa: CVRRKATGLNTGELFF
j_call: TRBJ1-1; d_call: .; v_call: TRBV11-2; cdr3_nt: TGTGCCAGCAGCCCTACTAACCAGGGTTTCAGGACTGAAGCTTTCTTT; cdr3_aa: CASSPTNQGFRTEAFF
j_call: TRBJ1-1; d_call: TRBD1; v_call: TRBV5-1; cdr3_nt: TGCGCCAGCAGTTTACAGGGGGCCAACACTGAAGCTTTCTTT; cdr3_aa: CASSLQGANTEAFF
j_call: TRBJ2-7; d_call: .; v_call: TRBV5-5; cdr3_nt: TGTGCCAGCAGCGGGTCATTTACGGGGGGCCTGAGGCAGTACTTC; cdr3_aa: CASSGSFTGGLRQYF
j_call: TRBJ2-7; d_call: .; v_call: TRBV5-1; cdr3_nt: TGCGCCAGCAGCCTGAACGGAGGGGGCTTCGAGCAGTACTTC; cdr3_aa: CASSLNGGGFEQYF
j_call: TRBJ2-5; d_call: .; v_call: TRBV5-1; cdr3_nt: TGCGCCAGCACCATAGCGGTAAAGGAGACCCAGTACTTC; cdr3_aa: CASTIAVKETQYF
j_call: TRBJ2-1; d_call: TRBD2; v_call: TRBV5-1; cdr3_nt: TGCGCCAGCAGCGAGACTAGCGGGAGCTACAATGAGCAGTTCTTC; cdr3_aa: CASSETSGSYNEQFF
j_call: TRBJ2-4; d_call: TRBD1; v_call: TRBV9; cdr3_nt: TGTGCCAGCAGCGTAGGCGAGGGGGCCTTAGGAAACATTCAGTACTTC; cdr3_aa: CASSVGEGALGNIQYF
j_call: TRBJ1-1; d_call: .; v_call: TRBV5-5; cdr3_nt: TGTGCCAGCAGCTTGAGGATAGGCGGGGCTTTCTTT; cdr3_aa: CASSLRIGGAFF